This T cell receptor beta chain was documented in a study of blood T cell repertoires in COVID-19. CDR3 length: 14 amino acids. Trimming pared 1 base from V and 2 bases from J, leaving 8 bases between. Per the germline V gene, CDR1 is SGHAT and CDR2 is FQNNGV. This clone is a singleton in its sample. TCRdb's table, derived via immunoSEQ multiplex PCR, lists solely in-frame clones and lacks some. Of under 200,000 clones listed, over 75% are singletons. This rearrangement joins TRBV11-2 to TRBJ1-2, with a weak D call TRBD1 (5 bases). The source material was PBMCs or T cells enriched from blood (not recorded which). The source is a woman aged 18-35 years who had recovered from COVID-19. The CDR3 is CASSLAWGNYGYTF. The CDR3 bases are TGTGCCAGCAGCTTAGCCTGGGGCAACTATGGCTACACCTTC.